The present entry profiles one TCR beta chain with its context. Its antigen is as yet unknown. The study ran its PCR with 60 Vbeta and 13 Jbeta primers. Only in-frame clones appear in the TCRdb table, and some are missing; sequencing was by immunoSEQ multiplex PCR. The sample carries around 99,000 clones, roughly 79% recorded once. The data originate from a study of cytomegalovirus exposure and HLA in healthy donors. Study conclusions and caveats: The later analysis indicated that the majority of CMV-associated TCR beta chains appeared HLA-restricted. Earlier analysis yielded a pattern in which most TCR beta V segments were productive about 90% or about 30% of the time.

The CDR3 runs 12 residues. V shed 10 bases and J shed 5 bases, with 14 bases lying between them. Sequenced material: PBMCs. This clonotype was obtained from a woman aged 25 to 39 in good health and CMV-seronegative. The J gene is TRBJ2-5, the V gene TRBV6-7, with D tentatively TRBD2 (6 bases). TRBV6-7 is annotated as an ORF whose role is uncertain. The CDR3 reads CAIGGPGETQYF. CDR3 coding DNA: TGTGCCATCGGAGGGCCGGGGGAGACCCAGTACTTC.